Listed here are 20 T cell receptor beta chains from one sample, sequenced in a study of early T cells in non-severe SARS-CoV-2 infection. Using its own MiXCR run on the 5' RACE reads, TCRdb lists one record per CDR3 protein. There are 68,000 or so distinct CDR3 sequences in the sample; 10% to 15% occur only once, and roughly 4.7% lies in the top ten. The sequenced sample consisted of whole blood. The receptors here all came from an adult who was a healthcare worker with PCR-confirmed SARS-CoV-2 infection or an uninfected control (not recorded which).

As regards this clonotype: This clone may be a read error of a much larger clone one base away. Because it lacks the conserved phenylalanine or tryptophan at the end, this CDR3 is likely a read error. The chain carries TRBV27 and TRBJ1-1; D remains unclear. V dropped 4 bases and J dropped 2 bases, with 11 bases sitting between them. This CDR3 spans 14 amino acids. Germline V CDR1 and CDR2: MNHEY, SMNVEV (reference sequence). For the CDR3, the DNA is TGTGCCAGCAGTTCCCGTTCGTATAACACTGAAGCTTTCTCT. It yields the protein CASSSRSYNTEAFS.

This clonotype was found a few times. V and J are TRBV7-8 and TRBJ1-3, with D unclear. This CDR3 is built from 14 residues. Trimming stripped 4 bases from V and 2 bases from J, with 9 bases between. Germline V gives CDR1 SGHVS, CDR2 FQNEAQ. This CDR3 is CASSSRTAGNTIYF. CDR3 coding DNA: TGTGCCAGCAGCTCGCGGACGGCTGGAAACACCATATATTTT.

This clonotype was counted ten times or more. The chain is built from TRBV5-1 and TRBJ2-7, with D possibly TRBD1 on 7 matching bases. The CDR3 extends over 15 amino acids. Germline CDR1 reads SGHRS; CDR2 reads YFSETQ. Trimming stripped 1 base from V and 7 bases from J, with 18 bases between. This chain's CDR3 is CASSLNQAGGSEQYF. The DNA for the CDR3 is TGCGCCAGCAGCTTGAATCAGGCAGGGGGGTCTGAGCAGTACTTC.

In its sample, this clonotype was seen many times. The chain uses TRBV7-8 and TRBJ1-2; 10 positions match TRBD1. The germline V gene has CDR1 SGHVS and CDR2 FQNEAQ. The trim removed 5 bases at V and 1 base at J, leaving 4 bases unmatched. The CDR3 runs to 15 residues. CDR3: CASSPGDRGNYGYTF. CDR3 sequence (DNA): TGTGCCAGCAGCCCAGGGGACAGGGGTAACTATGGCTACACCTTC.

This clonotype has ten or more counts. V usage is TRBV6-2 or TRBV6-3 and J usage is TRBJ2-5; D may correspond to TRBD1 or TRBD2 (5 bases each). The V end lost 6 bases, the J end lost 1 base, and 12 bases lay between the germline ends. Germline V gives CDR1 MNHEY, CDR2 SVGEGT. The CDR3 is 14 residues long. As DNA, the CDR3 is TGTGCCAGCAGGAGGGACGGGACCCAAGAGACCCAGTACTTC. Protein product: CASRRDGTQETQYF.

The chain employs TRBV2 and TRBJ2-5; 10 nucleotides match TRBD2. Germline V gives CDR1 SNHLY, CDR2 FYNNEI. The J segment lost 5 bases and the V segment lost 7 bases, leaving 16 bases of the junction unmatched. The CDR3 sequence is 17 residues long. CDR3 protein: CASKMLTSGGAQETQYF. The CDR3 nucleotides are TGTGCCAGCAAAATGTTGACAAGCGGGGGGGCCCAGGAGACCCAGTACTTC.

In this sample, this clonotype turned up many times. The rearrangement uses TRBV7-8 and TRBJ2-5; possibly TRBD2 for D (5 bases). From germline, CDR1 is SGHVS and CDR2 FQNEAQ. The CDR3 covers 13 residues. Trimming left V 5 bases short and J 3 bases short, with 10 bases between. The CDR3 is CASSRPGKETQYF. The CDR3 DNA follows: TGTGCCAGCAGCCGACCGGGGAAAGAGACCCAGTACTTC.

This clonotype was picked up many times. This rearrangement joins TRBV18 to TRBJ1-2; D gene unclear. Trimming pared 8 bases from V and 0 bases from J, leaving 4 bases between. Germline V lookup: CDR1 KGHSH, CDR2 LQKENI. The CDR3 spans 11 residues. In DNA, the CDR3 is TGTGCCAGCGGCTCTAACTATGGCTACACCTTC. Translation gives CASGSNYGYTF.

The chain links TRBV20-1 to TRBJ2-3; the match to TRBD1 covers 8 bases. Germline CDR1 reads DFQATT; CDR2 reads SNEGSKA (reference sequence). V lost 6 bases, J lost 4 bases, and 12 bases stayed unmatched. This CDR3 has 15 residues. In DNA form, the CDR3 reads TGCAGTGCAAATACAAGACAACAGGGGGCAGATACGCAGTATTTT. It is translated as CSANTRQQGADTQYF.

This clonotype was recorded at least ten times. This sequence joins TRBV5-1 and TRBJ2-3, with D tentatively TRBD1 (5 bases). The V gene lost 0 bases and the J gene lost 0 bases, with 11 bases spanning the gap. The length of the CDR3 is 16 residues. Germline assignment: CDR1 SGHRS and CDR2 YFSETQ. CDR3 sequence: CASSLEGRASTDTQYF. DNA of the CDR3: TGCGCCAGCAGCTTGGAAGGCAGGGCTAGCACAGATACGCAGTATTTT.

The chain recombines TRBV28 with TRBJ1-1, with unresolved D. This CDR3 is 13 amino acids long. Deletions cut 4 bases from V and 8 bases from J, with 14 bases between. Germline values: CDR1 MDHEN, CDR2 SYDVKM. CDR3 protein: CASSSMGRGEAFF. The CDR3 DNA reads TGTGCCAGCAGTTCCATGGGCAGAGGGGAAGCTTTCTTT.

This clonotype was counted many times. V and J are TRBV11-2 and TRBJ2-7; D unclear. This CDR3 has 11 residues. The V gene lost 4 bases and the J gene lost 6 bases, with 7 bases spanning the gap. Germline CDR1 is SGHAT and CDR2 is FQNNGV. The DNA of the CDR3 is TGTGCCAGCAGCTCCTATGCCGAGCAGTACTTC. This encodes CASSSYAEQYF.

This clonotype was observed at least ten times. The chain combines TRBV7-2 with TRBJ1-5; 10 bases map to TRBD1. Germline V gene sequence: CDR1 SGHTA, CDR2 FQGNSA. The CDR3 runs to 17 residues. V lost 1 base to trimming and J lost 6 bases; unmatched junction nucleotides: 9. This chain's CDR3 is CASSLGPGTGVGQPQHF. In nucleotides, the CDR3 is TGTGCCAGCAGCTTAGGTCCCGGGACAGGGGTCGGTCAGCCCCAGCATTTT.

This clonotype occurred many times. The DNA for the CDR3 is TGTGCCAGCAGCTTATTACAGCCCCAGCATTTT. Translating gives CASSLLQPQHF. The chain is built from TRBV7-2 and TRBJ1-5; D remains ambiguous. The V gene lost 2 bases and the J gene lost 7 bases, with 3 bases spanning the gap. Germline-derived CDR1 and CDR2 are SGHTA and FQGNSA. The CDR3 is 11 amino acids.

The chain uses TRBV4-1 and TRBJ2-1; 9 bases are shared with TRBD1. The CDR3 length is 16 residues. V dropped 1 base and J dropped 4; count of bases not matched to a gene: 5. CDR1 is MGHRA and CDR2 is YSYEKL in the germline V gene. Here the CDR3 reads CASSQGTGARYNEQFF. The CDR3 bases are TGCGCCAGCAGCCAAGGGACAGGGGCGCGATACAATGAGCAGTTCTTC.

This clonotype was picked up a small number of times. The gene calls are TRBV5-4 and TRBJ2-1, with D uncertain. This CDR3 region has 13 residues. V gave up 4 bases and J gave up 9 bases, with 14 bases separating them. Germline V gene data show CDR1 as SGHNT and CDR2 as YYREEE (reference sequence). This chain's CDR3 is CASSLKYPAEQFF. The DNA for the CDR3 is TGTGCCAGCAGCCTCAAGTACCCTGCTGAGCAGTTCTTC.

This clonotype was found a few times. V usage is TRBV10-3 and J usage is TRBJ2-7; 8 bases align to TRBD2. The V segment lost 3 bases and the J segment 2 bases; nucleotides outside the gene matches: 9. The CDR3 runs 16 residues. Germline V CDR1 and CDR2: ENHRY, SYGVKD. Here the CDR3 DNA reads TGTGCCATCAGTGATAAGGAACTAGCGGAGACCTACGAGCAGTACTTC. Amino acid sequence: CAISDKELAETYEQYF.

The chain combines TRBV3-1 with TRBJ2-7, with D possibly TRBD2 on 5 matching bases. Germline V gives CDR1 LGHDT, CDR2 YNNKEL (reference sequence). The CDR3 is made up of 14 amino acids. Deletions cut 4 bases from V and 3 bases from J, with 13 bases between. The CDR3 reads CASSPPGMYYEQYF. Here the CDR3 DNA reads TGTGCCAGCAGCCCCCCGGGAATGTACTACGAGCAGTACTTC.

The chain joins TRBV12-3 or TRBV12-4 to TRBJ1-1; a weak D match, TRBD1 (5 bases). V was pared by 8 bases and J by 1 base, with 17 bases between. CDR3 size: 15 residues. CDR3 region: CASGTRARANTEAFF. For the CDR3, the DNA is TGTGCCAGCGGTACTCGGGCCAGGGCGAACACTGAAGCTTTCTTT.

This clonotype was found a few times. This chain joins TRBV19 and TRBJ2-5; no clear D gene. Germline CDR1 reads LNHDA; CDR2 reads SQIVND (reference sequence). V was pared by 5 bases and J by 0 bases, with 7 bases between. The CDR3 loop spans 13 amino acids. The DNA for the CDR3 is TGTGCCAGTAGTCTATCCAACCAAGAGACCCAGTACTTC. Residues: CASSLSNQETQYF.